Following are 16 T cell receptor beta chains from one sample sequenced in a study of OX40 agonist ivuxolimab in advanced cancers. Repertoires were generated with immunoSEQ multiplex PCR, while TCRdb's copy carries only in-frame clones and drops some. This table holds 55,000 to 75,000 clones, around 84% found once. This specimen was CD4+ or CD8+ T cells sorted from blood, taken in a trial of the OX40 agonist ivuxolimab. These receptors all come from an adult with an advanced solid tumor such as melanoma, head and neck, liver or kidney cancer.

This clone was seen only a few times. The chain combines TRBV7-2 with TRBJ1-4; TRBD1 might be the D (5 bases). The CDR3 spans 17 residues. Germline V gives CDR1 SGHTA, CDR2 FQGNSA. V dropped 1 base and J dropped 0 bases, with 12 bases sitting between them. CDR3 DNA sequence: TGTGCCAGCAGCTTAGTGGGGGGGACCACAACTAATGAAAAACTGTTTTTT. This encodes CASSLVGGTTTNEKLFF.

This chain connects TRBV7-2 to TRBJ1-2, with TRBD1 as a possible D gene (5 bases). With 6 bases removed from V and 2 bases from J, the gap between germline ends came to 16 bases. Germline-derived CDR1 and CDR2 are SGHTA and FQGNSA. CDR3 length equals 15 residues. In nucleotides, the CDR3 is TGTGCCAGCAGGGAGGGGAGTACTACGAACTATGGCTACACCTTC. Its protein product is CASREGSTTNYGYTF.

V is TRBV2 and J is TRBJ2-7, with D tentatively TRBD2 (5 bases). Looked up from germline, CDR1 is SNHLY and CDR2 is FYNNEI. V gave up 5 bases and J gave up 1 base, with 9 bases separating them. The CDR3 length is 13 residues. CDR3 region: CASSRTPSYEQYF. As DNA, the CDR3 is TGTGCCAGCAGTAGGACTCCTTCCTACGAGCAGTACTTC.

V usage is TRBV18 and J usage is TRBJ2-3; the match to TRBD2 covers 13 bases. The CDR3 runs 16 residues. The germline CDR1 and CDR2 sequences are KGHSH and LQKENI. Unmatched junction bases numbered 2, after V lost 3 bases and J lost 2 bases. For the CDR3, the DNA is TGTGCCAGCTCACCGGGACTAGCGGGGACCACAGATACGCAGTATTTT. As protein: CASSPGLAGTTDTQYF.

The CDR3 DNA is TGTGCCAGCAGCGCCTCGACAGGGGGTTTAGCTTTCTTT. Translated: CASSASTGGLAFF. The chain uses TRBV11-2 and TRBJ1-1, with 9 bases fitting TRBD1. The ends lost 5 bases at V and 10 bases at J; junction bases unmatched: 8. The CDR3 covers 13 residues. Germline V CDR1 and CDR2: SGHAT, FQNNGV. Filled out from reference TRBV11-2 and TRBJ1-1, the complete variable domain reads EAGVAQSPRYKIIEKRQSVAFWCNPISGHATLYWYQQILGQGPKLLIQFQNNGVVDDSQLPKDRFSAERLKGVDSTLKIQPAKLEDSAVYLCASSASTGGLAFFGQGTRLTVV.

The genes are TRBV10-1 and TRBJ2-7; D is ambiguous. Germline CDR1 reads WNHNN; CDR2 reads SYGVQD (reference sequence). Trimming took off 3 bases at V and 3 bases at J, with 3 bases between the two ends. The CDR3 is 11 residues long. The CDR3 DNA reads as TGCGCCAGCAGTGAAGGCTACGAGCAGTACTTC. Translating it yields CASSEGYEQYF.

V is TRBV5-1 and J is TRBJ1-1, with D possibly being TRBD1 (5 bases). This CDR3 has 15 amino acids. Per the germline V gene, CDR1 is SGHRS and CDR2 is YFSETQ. V dropped 0 bases and J dropped 4 bases, with 13 bases sitting between them. In nucleotides, the CDR3 is TGCGCCAGCAGCTTGGTGGGGACGTCGGGCACTGAAGCTTTCTTT. This sequence encodes CASSLVGTSGTEAFF.

V gene TRBV7-7 combines with J gene TRBJ2-5, with 7 bases fitting TRBD2. Germline-derived CDR1 and CDR2 are SSHAT and FNYEAQ (reference sequence). V lost 2 bases, J lost 0 bases, and 3 bases stayed unmatched. The CDR3 spans 15 residues. Here the CDR3 reads CASSLQTSNQETQYF. In nucleotides, the CDR3 is TGTGCCAGCAGCTTACAGACTAGCAACCAAGAGACCCAGTACTTC.

The chain joins TRBV19 to TRBJ2-1, with TRBD1 matching over 9 bases. CDR3 size: 16 residues. Losses at the gene ends were 5 bases for V and 4 bases for J; bases not matched to a gene: 9. Germline lookup yields CDR1 LNHDA and CDR2 SQIVND (reference sequence). The CDR3: CASSGIQGASYNEQFF. The CDR3 DNA sequence: TGTGCCAGTAGTGGGATACAGGGGGCATCATACAATGAGCAGTTCTTC.

On this clone itself: This sample includes further DNA sequences coding for the same CDR3. The V call is TRBV6-6, the J call TRBJ2-7; no reliable D call. V lost 0 bases and J lost 3, with 3 bases in between. Germline CDR1 reads MNHNY; CDR2 reads SVGAGI (reference sequence). This CDR3 region has 12 residues. The CDR3 DNA reads as TGTGCCAGCAGTTACTCGAGCTACGAGCAGTACTTC. This codes for CASSYSSYEQYF.

The chain links TRBV6-6 to TRBJ1-2; a weak D match, TRBD1 (6 bases). Germline CDR1 reads MNHNY; CDR2 reads SVGAGI (reference sequence). V was cut by 0 bases and J by 3 bases, with 11 bases left in between. The CDR3 has 15 amino acids. The CDR3 region is CASSYSTAGDYGYTF. In DNA, the CDR3 is TGTGCCAGCAGTTACTCGACGGCAGGGGACTATGGCTACACCTTC.

The chain links TRBV7-2 to TRBJ2-3, with D possibly being TRBD2 (6 bases). The CDR3 runs to 14 residues. Per the germline V gene, CDR1 is SGHTA and CDR2 is FQGNSA. Trimming took off 2 bases at V and 6 bases at J, with 12 bases between the two ends. This CDR3 is CASSLFPEGDTQYF. The CDR3 DNA follows: TGTGCCAGCAGCTTATTTCCGGAGGGGGATACGCAGTATTTT.

This rearrangement joins TRBV6-5 to TRBJ1-2, with D tentatively TRBD1 (6 bases). V was pared by 2 bases and J by 8 bases, with 21 bases between. Germline loops: CDR1 MNHEY, CDR2 SVGAGI. This CDR3 is 16 amino acids long. In nucleotides, the CDR3 is TGTGCCAGCAGTTACCTACGACAGGATGGGAGAAGAGGCTACACCTTC. This gives the protein CASSYLRQDGRRGYTF.

The chain employs TRBV27 and TRBJ2-7, with 7 bases aligning to TRBD1. The CDR3 consists of 15 residues. V was clipped by 8 bases and J by 0 bases; unmatched bases: 10. CDR1 and CDR2 from the germline V gene are MNHEY and SMNVEV (reference sequence). As DNA, the CDR3 is TGTGCCAGCTCCCGGAACAGGGGTTCCTCCTACGAGCAGTACTTC. It translates to CASSRNRGSSYEQYF.

This rearrangement joins TRBV10-2 to TRBJ1-5; D gene unclear. CDR1 and CDR2 (germline): WSHSY, SAAADI. The CDR3 has 13 residues. The V end was cut by 0 bases, the J end by 4 bases, with 4 bases between. CDR3 in DNA: TGCGCCAGCAGTGAGTCGGGGAATCAGCCCCAGCATTTT. Protein: CASSESGNQPQHF.

This chain links TRBV2 with TRBJ1-6; a weak D match, TRBD1 (5 bases). The V gene's germline CDR1 is SNHLY and CDR2 FYNNEI. This CDR3 spans 13 amino acids. V was shortened by 6 bases and J by 10 bases, with 13 bases between the two germline ends. Written as DNA, the CDR3 is TGTGCCAGCAGGGCAGGGTTAGGATCACCCCTCCACTTT. It is translated as CASRAGLGSPLHF.